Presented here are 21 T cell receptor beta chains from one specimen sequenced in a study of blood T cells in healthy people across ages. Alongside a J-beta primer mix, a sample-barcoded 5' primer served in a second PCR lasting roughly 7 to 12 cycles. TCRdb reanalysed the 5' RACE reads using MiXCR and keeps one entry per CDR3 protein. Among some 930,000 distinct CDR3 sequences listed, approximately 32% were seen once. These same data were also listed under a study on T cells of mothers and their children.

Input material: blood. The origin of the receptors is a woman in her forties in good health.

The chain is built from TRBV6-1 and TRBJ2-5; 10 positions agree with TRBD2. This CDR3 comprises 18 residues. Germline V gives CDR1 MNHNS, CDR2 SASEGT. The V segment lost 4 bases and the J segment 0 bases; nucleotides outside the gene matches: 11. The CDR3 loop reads CASSGKGLAIQYQETQYF. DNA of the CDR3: TGTGCCAGCAGTGGAAAGGGACTAGCGATCCAGTACCAAGAGACCCAGTACTTC.

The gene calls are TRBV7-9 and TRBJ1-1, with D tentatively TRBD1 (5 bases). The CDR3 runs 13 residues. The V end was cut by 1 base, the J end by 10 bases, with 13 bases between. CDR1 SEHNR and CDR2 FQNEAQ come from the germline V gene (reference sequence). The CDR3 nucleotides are TGTGCCAGCAGCTTAGAGGGACCGACGAGAGCTTTCTTT. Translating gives CASSLEGPTRAFF.

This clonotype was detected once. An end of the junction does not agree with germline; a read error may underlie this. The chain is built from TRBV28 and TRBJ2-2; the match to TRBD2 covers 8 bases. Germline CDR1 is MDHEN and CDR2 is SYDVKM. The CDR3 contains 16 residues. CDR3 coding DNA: TGTGCCAGCAGTCTCCGGGGGGGGGTATACACCGGGGAACTGTTTTTT. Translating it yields CASSLRGGVYTGELFF.

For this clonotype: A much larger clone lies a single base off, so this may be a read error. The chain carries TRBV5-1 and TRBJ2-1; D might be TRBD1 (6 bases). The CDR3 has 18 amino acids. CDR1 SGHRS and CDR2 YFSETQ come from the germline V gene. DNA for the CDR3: TGCGCCAGCAGCTTGGACCCTGCCGGGGAACTGGGGGACAATGGGCAGTTCTTC. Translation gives CASSLDPAGELGDNGQFF.

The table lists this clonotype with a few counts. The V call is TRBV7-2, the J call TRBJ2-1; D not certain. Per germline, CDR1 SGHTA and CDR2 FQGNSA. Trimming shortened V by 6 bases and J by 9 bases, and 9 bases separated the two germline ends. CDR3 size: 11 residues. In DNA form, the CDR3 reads TGTGCCAGCAGGGCTTATGGTGAGCAGTTCTTC. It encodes CASRAYGEQFF.

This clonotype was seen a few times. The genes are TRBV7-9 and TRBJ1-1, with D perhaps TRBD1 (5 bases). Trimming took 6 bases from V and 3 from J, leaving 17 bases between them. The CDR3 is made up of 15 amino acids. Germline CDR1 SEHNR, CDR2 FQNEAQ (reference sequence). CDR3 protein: CASSLQGYYDTEAFF. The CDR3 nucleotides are TGTGCCAGCAGTTTGCAGGGTTACTATGACACTGAAGCTTTCTTT.

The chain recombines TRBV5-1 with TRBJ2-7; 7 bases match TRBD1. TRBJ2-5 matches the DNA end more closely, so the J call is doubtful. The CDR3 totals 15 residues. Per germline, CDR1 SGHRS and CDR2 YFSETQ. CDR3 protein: CASSGTGAGRETQYF. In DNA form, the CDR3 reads TGCGCCAGCAGCGGCACAGGGGCCGGAAGGGAGACCCAGTACTTC.

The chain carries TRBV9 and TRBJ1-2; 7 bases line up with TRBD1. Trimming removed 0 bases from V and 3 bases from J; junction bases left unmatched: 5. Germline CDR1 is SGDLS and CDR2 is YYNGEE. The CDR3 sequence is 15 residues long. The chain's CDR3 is CASSVETGHDYGYTF. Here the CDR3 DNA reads TGTGCCAGCAGCGTAGAGACAGGGCATGACTATGGCTACACCTTC.

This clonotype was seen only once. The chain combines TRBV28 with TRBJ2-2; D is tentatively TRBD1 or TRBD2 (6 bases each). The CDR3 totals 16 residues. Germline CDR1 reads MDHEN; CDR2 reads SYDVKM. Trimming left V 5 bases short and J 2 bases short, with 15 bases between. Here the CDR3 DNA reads TGTGCCAGCAGTGCCCCGGGGGCAGCTAACACCGGGGAGCTGTTTTTT. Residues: CASSAPGAANTGELFF.

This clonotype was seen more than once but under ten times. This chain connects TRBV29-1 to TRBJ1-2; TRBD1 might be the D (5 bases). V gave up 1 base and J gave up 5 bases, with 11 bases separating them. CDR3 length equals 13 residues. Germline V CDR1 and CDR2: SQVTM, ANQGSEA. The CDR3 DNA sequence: TGCAGCGTTGAAGGCAGGGAGCGTTATGGCTACACCTTC. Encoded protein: CSVEGRERYGYTF.

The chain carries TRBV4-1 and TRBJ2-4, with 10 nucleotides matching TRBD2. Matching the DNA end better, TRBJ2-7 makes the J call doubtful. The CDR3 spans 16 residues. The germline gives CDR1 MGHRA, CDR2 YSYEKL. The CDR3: CASSQDLAGVLGEQYF. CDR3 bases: TGCGCCAGCAGCCAGGATCTAGCGGGGGTTCTCGGCGAGCAGTACTTC.

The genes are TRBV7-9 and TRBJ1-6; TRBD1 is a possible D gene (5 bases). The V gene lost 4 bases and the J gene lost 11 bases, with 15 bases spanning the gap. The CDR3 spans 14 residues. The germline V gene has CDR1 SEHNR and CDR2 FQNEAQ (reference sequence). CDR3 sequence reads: CASSSREELTPLHF. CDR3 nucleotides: TGTGCCAGCAGCTCCAGGGAAGAGCTTACACCCCTCCACTTT.

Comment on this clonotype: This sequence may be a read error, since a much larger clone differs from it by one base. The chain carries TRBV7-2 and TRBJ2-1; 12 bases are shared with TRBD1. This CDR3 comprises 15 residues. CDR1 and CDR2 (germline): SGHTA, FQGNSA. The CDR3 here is CACSLPGQGANEQFF. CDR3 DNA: TGTGCCTGCAGCTTACCGGGACAGGGGGCGAATGAGCAGTTCTTC.

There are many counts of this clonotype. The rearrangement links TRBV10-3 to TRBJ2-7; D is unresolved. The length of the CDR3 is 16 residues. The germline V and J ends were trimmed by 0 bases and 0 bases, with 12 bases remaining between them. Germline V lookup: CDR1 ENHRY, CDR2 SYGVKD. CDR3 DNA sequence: TGTGCCATCAGTGAGTCGTCGGTAATCGTCTCCTACGAGCAGTACTTC. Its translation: CAISESSVIVSYEQYF.

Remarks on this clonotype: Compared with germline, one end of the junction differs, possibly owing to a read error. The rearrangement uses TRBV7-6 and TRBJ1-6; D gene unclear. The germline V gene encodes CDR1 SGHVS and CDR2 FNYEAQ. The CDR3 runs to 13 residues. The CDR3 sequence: CASTLGRDSPLHF. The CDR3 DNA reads TGTGCCAGCACCTTAGGGCGTGATTCACCCCTCCACTTT.

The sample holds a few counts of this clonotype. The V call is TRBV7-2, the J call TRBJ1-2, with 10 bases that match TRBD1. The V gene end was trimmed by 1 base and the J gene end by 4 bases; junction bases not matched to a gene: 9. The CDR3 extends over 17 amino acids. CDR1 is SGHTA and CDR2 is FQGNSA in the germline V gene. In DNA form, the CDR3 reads TGTGCCAGCAGCTTAGAGGGGGACAGGGGTCCCTGCTATGGCTACACCTTC. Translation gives CASSLEGDRGPCYGYTF. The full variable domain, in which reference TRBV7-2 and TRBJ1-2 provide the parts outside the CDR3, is GAGVSQSPSNKVTEKGKDVELRCDPISGHTALYWYRQSLGQGLEFLIYFQGNSAPDKSGLPSDRFSAERTGGSVSTLTIQRTQQEDSAVYLCASSLEGDRGPCYGYTFGSGTRLTVV.

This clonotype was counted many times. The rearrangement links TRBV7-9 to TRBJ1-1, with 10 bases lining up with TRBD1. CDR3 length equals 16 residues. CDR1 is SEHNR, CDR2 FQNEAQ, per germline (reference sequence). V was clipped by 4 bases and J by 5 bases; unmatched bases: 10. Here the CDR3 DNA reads TGTGCCAGCAGCTCCCCGGGACAGGGGCGGATAACTGAAGCTTTCTTT. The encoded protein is CASSSPGQGRITEAFF.

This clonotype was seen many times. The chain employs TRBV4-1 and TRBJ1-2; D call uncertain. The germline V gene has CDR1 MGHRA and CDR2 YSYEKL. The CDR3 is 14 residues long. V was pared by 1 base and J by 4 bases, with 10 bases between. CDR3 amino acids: CASSQVASGYGYTF. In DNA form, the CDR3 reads TGCGCCAGCAGCCAAGTAGCCAGCGGCTATGGCTACACCTTC.

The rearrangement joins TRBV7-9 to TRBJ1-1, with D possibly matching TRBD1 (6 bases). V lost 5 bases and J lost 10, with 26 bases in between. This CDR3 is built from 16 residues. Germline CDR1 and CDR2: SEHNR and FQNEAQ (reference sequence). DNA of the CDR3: TGTGCCAGCAGCCCGCAAGGACAGACCCAAGCTGGAGGAGCTTTCTTT. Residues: CASSPQGQTQAGGAFF.

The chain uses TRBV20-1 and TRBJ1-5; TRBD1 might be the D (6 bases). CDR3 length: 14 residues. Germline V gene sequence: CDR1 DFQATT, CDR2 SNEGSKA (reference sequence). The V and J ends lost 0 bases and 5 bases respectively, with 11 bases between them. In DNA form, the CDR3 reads TGCAGTGCTAGAGATTCCGGGGGCCATCAGCCCCAGCATTTT. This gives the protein CSARDSGGHQPQHF.

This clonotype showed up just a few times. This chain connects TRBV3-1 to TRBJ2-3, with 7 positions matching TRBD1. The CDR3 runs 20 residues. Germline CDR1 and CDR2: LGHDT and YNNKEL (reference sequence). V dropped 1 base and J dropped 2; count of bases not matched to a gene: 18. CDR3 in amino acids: CASSQGLGQEPALTTDTQYF. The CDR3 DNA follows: TGTGCCAGCAGCCAAGGATTAGGACAGGAGCCCGCCCTTACCACAGATACGCAGTATTTT.